This is a list of T cell receptor beta chains from one sample in a study of T cells expressing NK-cell markers. With the 5' RACE reads reprocessed, TCRdb shows one record per CDR3 protein and no DNA. Here the sample table reports approximately 380,000 distinct CDR3 sequences. Sequencing input: blood T cells: a sorted CD56 or NKG2C T cell subset, CD4+ or CD8+ T cells, or bulk PBMC T cells (not recorded which). The receptors derive from a man between 18 and 69 years old in good health. The CDR3 runs from the conserved cysteine through the conserved F or W.

V gene	J gene	CDR3 protein
TRBV5-1	TRBJ2-2	CASSPRGRGARTGELFF
TRBV4-2	TRBJ2-7	CASSQLEDRGRGYEQYF
TRBV7-8	TRBJ2-3	CASRPGQGKGDTQYF
TRBV3-1	TRBJ2-5	CASSQLAGASVRTQYF
TRBV5-1	TRBJ1-5	CASSPGRGSGQPQHF
TRBV14	TRBJ2-1	CASSPTGGVHGEQFF
TRBV28	TRBJ2-7	CASRAGTDSSYEQYF
TRBV10-2	TRBJ2-7	CASSESRYPTYEQYF
TRBV18	TRBJ2-1	CASSPKGLAGGSSYNEQFF
TRBV20-1	TRBJ2-3	CSAPRWLGAMNTQYF
TRBV12-3/TRBV12-4	TRBJ2-3	CATLKKPGLAGGWADTQYF
TRBV14	TRBJ2-3	CASSQRGTPTDTQYF
TRBV16	TRBJ1-5	CASSQWIGQGSNQPQHF
TRBV27	TRBJ1-2	CASSPFTGFVNYGYTF
TRBV19	TRBJ2-2	CASSRDRGIGELFF
TRBV5-4	TRBJ2-1	CASRFGGGTGVGEQFF